This T cell receptor (beta chain) was identified during a study of shared clonotypes between healthy human individuals. Study-level information: Three plates each covered CD4 naive and memory; CD8 naive two, CD8 memory one. General observations from the study: Relative to clonotypes present in all four donors, those not shared had lower generation probabilities.

Comments on this clone: Antigen specificity is unknown.

The naive CD8 population came from CD45RO-negative cells selected for CCR7, without terminally differentiated effector memory CD45RA+ cells. The healthy adult donors were HIV-negative and reported no recent acute infections or vaccinations. There were only Caucasian adults among the donors, and all lived in Nashville, Tennessee. Some clones are missing from TCRdb's copy, which holds only in-frame ones; the method was immunoSEQ multiplex PCR. The sample contains some 2,100,000 clones, under 95% of which appear only once. The CDR3 runs to 16 residues. Germline V gene sequence: CDR1 MNHEY, CDR2 SMNVEV (reference sequence). Trimming removed 3 bases from V and 2 bases from J; junction bases left unmatched: 6.

V is TRBV27 and J is TRBJ2-7; 11 bases fit TRBD1. The sequenced sample consisted of naive CD8+ T cells from PBMCs. The clonotype originates from a man younger than 30 in good health. Some clones in this sample may be carry-over from other donors' samples. The CDR3 protein is CASSFRDRGYPYEQYF. DNA of the CDR3: TGTGCCAGCAGTTTCCGGGACAGGGGGTACCCCTACGAGCAGTACTTC.